This is a list of T cell receptor beta chains from one sample in a study of cytomegalovirus exposure and HLA in healthy donors. The assay was immunoSEQ multiplex PCR, and TCRdb's table has in-frame clones only and misses some. The sample totals 100,000 to 150,000 clones. Sequencing was done on a sample of PBMCs. The receptors were gathered from a woman aged 35 to 49 in good health and CMV-seropositive. Each CDR3 is given without its conserved first and last residue.

TRBV18	TRBJ2-2	14	ASSPTLAVNTGELF
TRBV6-6	TRBJ2-1	12	ASSYEGVGKEQF
TRBV18	TRBJ2-7	12	ASSTGTGSYEQY
TRBV7-9	TRBJ1-4	14	ASRQGAGVTNEKLF
TRBV27	TRBJ2-5	11	ASSLSRGETQY
TRBV28	TRBJ2-7	16	ASSLGPGQVLPAGEQY
TRBV25-1	TRBJ2-7	12	ASSSQGALGEQY
TRBV7-3	TRBJ2-1	13	ASSRGPISYNEQF
TRBV29-1	TRBJ2-3	14	SVAGGLAESTDTQY
TRBV28	TRBJ1-1	11	ASSLPVNTEAF
TRBV7-2	TRBJ1-5	12	ASSLERFNQPQH
TRBV5-1	TRBJ2-7	12	ASTPLVGSYEQY
TRBV7-2	TRBJ2-3	13	ASSLRLVRTDTQY
TRBV7-9	TRBJ2-7	12	ASSSPRHIYEQY
TRBV7-8	TRBJ1-5	13	ASSQGQGNNQPQH
TRBV6-5	TRBJ2-7	11	ASSFGRSYEQY
TRBV7-8	TRBJ2-1	18	ASSLRTGLGSPSSYNEQF
TRBV5-1	TRBJ2-1	13	ASSSGLAGVSEQF
TRBV28	TRBJ1-6	11	ASSFPRLSPLH
TRBV5-6	TRBJ2-1	11	ASSLGPYNEQF
TRBV6-6	TRBJ2-3	10	ASSPSQVTQY
TRBV25-1	TRBJ2-7	12	ATRSGGAMDEQY
TRBV6-5	NA	13	ASSYSRVRTYEQY
TRBV27	TRBJ2-3	11	ASSFGLAGTQY
TRBV7-2	TRBJ2-2	13	ASSLGLVGTGELF
TRBV28	TRBJ2-7	10	ASSSQVYEQY
TRBV6-6	TRBJ2-1	11	ASNTGGPNEQF
TRBV5-6	TRBJ2-1	11	ASSTLVINEQF
TRBV28	TRBJ2-2	15	ASSLRDWAARPGELF
TRBV19	TRBJ2-7	12	ASSREAGNYEQY
TRBV5-4	TRBJ2-2	14	ASSLGSSDNTGELF
TRBV10-3	TRBJ2-7	10	AISVGGYEQY
TRBV6-1	TRBJ2-3	12	ASSLAGGSDTQY
TRBV29-1	TRBJ1-4	11	SVETDANEKLF
TRBV28	TRBJ2-5	11	ASRGTAKETQY
TRBV27	TRBJ2-1	14	ASCTISGSSYNEQF
TRBV11-3	TRBJ2-2	11	ASARGRTGELF
TRBV28	TRBJ2-7	12	ASSFGEYSYEQY
TRBV9	TRBJ2-3	15	ASSPRTSGVNTDTQY
TRBV5-1	TRBJ2-7	13	ASSTTGTGVLEQY
TRBV6-1	TRBJ2-2	12	ASKLAGYFGELF
TRBV10-2	TRBJ1-5	11	ASSPPGDQPQH
TRBV5-4	TRBJ1-2	11	ASSRDREYGYT
TRBV5-1	TRBJ2-2	12	ASSPQGDTGELF
TRBV25-1	TRBJ2-7	12	ASSRGRISYEQY
TRBV5-1	TRBJ2-2	13	ASSTDRVQSGELF
TRBV5-1	TRBJ2-7	13	ASSSPGQGSDEQY
TRBV9	TRBJ2-2	12	ASSGEREGRELF
TRBV18	TRBJ2-7	13	ASSPRASGSEEQY
TRBV30	TRBJ1-4	11	AWSEDSLSGLF
TRBV10-3	TRBJ2-3	10	AIRADRDTQY
TRBV6-1	TRBJ1-2	11	ASSEQGNYGYT
TRBV10-3	TRBJ2-2	14	AISALSGTGFGELF
TRBV4-2	TRBJ2-2	13	ASSGQLDNTGELF